These T cell receptor beta chains were read from a single sample in a study of beta chain features in type 1 diabetes. Profiling relied on immunoSEQ multiplex PCR, and the TCRdb table lists in-frame clones only, not all of them. The sample yields a few hundred thousand clones, approximately 11% seen once. The sequencing sample was made of naive CD4+ T cells from blood. The receptors originated from a man younger than 40 with type 1 diabetes. Each CDR3 is given without its conserved first and last residue.

v_call,cdr3_aa
TRBV5-1,ASRELRQGGTGELF
TRBV7-9,ASSLARGEQY
TRBV4-3,ASSHQTGDDEAF
TRBV7-3,ASSSGLPPETQY
TRBV12-5,ASGSGQGTQPQH
TRBV9,ASSVAGQFNSPLH
TRBV18,ASSQSLTGDNTEAF
TRBV28,ASSLWKGARNQPQH
TRBV5-4,ASKGQTAGHEQY
TRBV19,ASSRYRENTGELF
TRBV7-9,ASSFGSRGAYEQY
TRBV6-6,ASSFEGGAHEQY
TRBV6-5,ASSPRDSVYEQY
TRBV10-3,AISEQGDGYT
TRBV5-8,ASSFGGRSDYEQY
TRBV7-9,ASGRQLSTDTQY
TRBV5-4,ASSVTGGSNSGANVLT
TRBV2,ASREGLRPNAF
TRBV7-2,ASSLVQIYEQY